The 21 T cell receptor beta chains in this list originate from one sample, sequenced in a study of T-cell memory formation after mild COVID-19. MiXCR, applied by TCRdb to the 5' RACE reads, yields one record per CDR3 protein. This sample carries 450,000 to 650,000 distinct CDR3 sequences, around 21% of them seen once, and the ten largest clones take around 13%. Sample: PBMCs or a T cell subset sorted from them (not recorded which). The receptors come from an adult woman who had mild COVID-19 (a few samples of this study predate the infection). Cell type and time point are not known.

This chain connects TRBV7-2 to TRBJ1-1; 7 bases agree with TRBD1. Germline-derived CDR1 and CDR2 are SGHTA and FQGNSA. The CDR3 is 13 amino acids. Unmatched junction bases numbered 13, after V lost 8 bases and J lost 10 bases. The CDR3 nucleotides read TGTGCCAGCGCTCCCGGGACAGCCCAGGTAGCTTTCTTT. Protein: CASAPGTAQVAFF.

This clonotype was detected only a few times. J is TRBJ2-2 and V is TRBV5-1; either TRBD1 or TRBD2 may supply D (5 bases each). The V gene lost 5 bases and the J gene lost 0 bases, with 14 bases spanning the gap. Germline CDR1 reads SGHRS; CDR2 reads YFSETQ. This CDR3 is built from 16 residues. CDR3 in amino acids: CASRVPGPPNTGELFF. CDR3 in DNA: TGCGCCAGCAGGGTACCGGGACCACCGAACACCGGGGAGCTGTTTTTT.

This clonotype has more than one count but fewer than ten. This chain connects TRBV12-3 or TRBV12-4 to TRBJ2-2, with no clear D. This CDR3 is built from 13 residues. The V and J ends lost 6 bases and 4 bases respectively, with 9 bases between them. CDR3 protein: CASSPWGTGELFF. The CDR3 DNA sequence: TGTGCCAGCAGCCCCTGGGGCACCGGGGAGCTGTTTTTT.

This clonotype has only a few counts. The rearrangement uses TRBV7-2 and TRBJ2-1, with 12 bases identical to TRBD2. V shed 4 bases, J shed 4 bases, and the junction held 5 bases outside the gene matches. The CDR3 length is 16 residues. Germline loops: CDR1 SGHTA, CDR2 FQGNSA. The DNA for the CDR3 is TGTGCCAGCAGCTCCCGGACTAGCGGGAAATACAATGAGCAGTTCTTC. This encodes CASSSRTSGKYNEQFF.

The chain links TRBV6-1 to TRBJ1-1; a weak D match, TRBD1 (5 bases). V lost 6 bases and J lost 4, with 18 bases in between. Per the germline V gene, CDR1 is MNHNS and CDR2 is SASEGT. This CDR3 comprises 15 residues. The CDR3 is CASRGAGVEGTEAFF. The CDR3 DNA follows: TGTGCCAGCAGAGGGGCCGGCGTGGAGGGCACTGAAGCTTTCTTT.

V and J are TRBV6-5 and TRBJ2-7, with TRBD2 as a possible D gene (6 bases). The CDR3 contains 15 residues. With 7 bases removed from V and 3 bases from J, the gap between germline ends came to 19 bases. CDR1 is MNHEY, CDR2 SVGAGI, per germline. The CDR3 protein is CASIHGRRSDYEQYF. As DNA, the CDR3 is TGTGCCAGCATCCATGGGAGGCGTTCGGACTACGAGCAGTACTTC.

This clonotype was recorded a few times. The V call is TRBV7-9, the J call TRBJ2-7; 8 bases map to TRBD1. This CDR3 is 15 amino acids long. V shed 1 base, J shed 3 bases, and the junction held 5 bases outside the gene matches. Per germline, CDR1 SEHNR and CDR2 FQNEAQ (reference sequence). The CDR3 spells CASSLGTGTLYEQYF. CDR3 DNA sequence: TGTGCCAGCAGCTTAGGGACAGGGACCCTCTACGAGCAGTACTTC.

The rearrangement uses TRBV7-6 and TRBJ2-1, with 10 bases fitting TRBD2. Germline CDR1 SGHVS, CDR2 FNYEAQ. The CDR3 is 17 residues long. Trimming cost V 5 bases and J 0 bases; bases outside gene matches: 7. The CDR3 protein is CASSPQAGGLSYNEQFF. The CDR3 DNA sequence: TGTGCCAGCAGCCCACAAGCGGGAGGGCTCTCCTACAATGAGCAGTTCTTC.

The chain recombines TRBV9 with TRBJ2-1; no clear D gene. CDR1 and CDR2 (germline): SGDLS, YYNGEE. The CDR3 runs to 17 residues. V lost 0 bases to trimming and J lost 7 bases, with 20 bases between them. The CDR3 coding sequence is TGTGCCAGCAGCGTAGGTGGAGAGTTGAGGATCGGGAATGAGCAGTTCTTC. It specifies CASSVGGELRIGNEQFF.

The table lists this clonotype with a few counts. The chain employs TRBV6-2 or TRBV6-3 and TRBJ2-5; 13 bases are shared with TRBD2. The germline gives CDR1 MNHEY, CDR2 SVGEGT. Trimming removed 6 bases from V and 3 bases from J; junction bases left unmatched: 7. The CDR3 loop spans 16 amino acids. The CDR3 nucleotides are TGTGCCAGCAGGGCCGGGACTAGCGGGGCCAAAGAGACCCAGTACTTC. Translation gives CASRAGTSGAKETQYF.

This clonotype was recorded many times. The chain couples TRBV4-3 to TRBJ2-1; 8 bases fit TRBD2. CDR1 and CDR2 from the germline V gene are LGHNA and YSLEER. The CDR3 spans 17 residues. The trim removed 1 base at V and 0 bases at J, leaving 5 bases unmatched. CDR3 protein: CASSQASGPLSYNEQFF. CDR3 bases: TGCGCCAGCAGCCAAGCTAGCGGGCCCCTCTCCTACAATGAGCAGTTCTTC.

This clonotype was detected a few times. The chain combines TRBV9 with TRBJ2-3; TRBD1 aligns across 10 bases. The CDR3 sequence is 16 residues long. V lost 2 bases, J lost 2 bases, and 5 bases stayed unmatched. Per the germline V gene, CDR1 is SGDLS and CDR2 is YYNGEE. The CDR3 DNA is TGTGCCAGCAGCGTGAGGACAGGGGGTATCACAGATACGCAGTATTTT. Translated: CASSVRTGGITDTQYF.

In its sample, this clonotype was seen a few times. V is TRBV12-3 or TRBV12-4 and J is TRBJ2-1, with 7 bases lining up with TRBD2. This CDR3 has 15 amino acids. V lost 1 base to trimming and J lost 6 bases; unmatched junction nucleotides: 6. The CDR3 nucleotides read TGTGCCAGCAGTTTAGGAGCGGGGCTCTTCAATGAGCAGTTCTTC. This translates into CASSLGAGLFNEQFF.

This clonotype showed up just a few times. The chain's CDR3 is CASSFFFENTIYF. The CDR3 DNA is TGTGCCAGCAGCTTCTTCTTTGAAAACACCATATATTTT. The rearrangement links TRBV5-5 to TRBJ1-3, with no clear D. V shed 2 bases and J shed 6 bases, with 9 bases lying between them. This CDR3 is 13 amino acids long. The germline V gene encodes CDR1 SGHKS and CDR2 YYEKEE (reference sequence).

This clonotype has only a few counts. The chain employs TRBV5-1 and TRBJ2-5, with D hard to call. The CDR3 has 18 residues. Trimming stripped 0 bases from V and 0 bases from J, with 18 bases between. The germline V gene encodes CDR1 SGHRS and CDR2 YFSETQ. As DNA, the CDR3 is TGCGCCAGCAGCTTGGCCGGCTTTTTAACAGCGTACCAAGAGACCCAGTACTTC. It translates to CASSLAGFLTAYQETQYF.

The sample holds a few counts of this clonotype. J is TRBJ1-1 and V is TRBV30; tentative D call: TRBD1 (5 bases). The CDR3 extends over 15 amino acids. Germline V gives CDR1 GTSNPN, CDR2 SVGIG (reference sequence). The V and J ends lost 0 bases and 4 bases respectively, with 15 bases between them. The CDR3: CAWSVPEGQATEAFF. The CDR3, as DNA: TGTGCCTGGAGTGTACCTGAGGGGCAGGCCACTGAAGCTTTCTTT.

The rearrangement uses TRBV7-9 and TRBJ2-1; D call uncertain. The V gene's germline CDR1 is SEHNR and CDR2 FQNEAQ (reference sequence). V gave up 2 bases and J gave up 3 bases, with 11 bases separating them. CDR3 length equals 15 residues. CDR3 nucleotide sequence: TGTGCCAGCAGCTTAACATTACCCGGCTACAATGAGCAGTTCTTC. Protein: CASSLTLPGYNEQFF.

With regard to this clonotype: One junction end disagrees with the germline gene, perhaps due to a read error. The genes are TRBV19 and TRBJ1-2; a weak D match, TRBD1 (5 bases). Germline V gives CDR1 LNHDA, CDR2 SQIVND (reference sequence). This CDR3 has 13 residues. Here the CDR3 reads CASSLEGIYGYTF. CDR3 sequence (DNA): TGTGCCAGTAGTCTAGAGGGGATCTATGGCTACACCTTC.

This clonotype was seen more than once but under ten times. The genes are TRBV6-4 and TRBJ2-1; D gene ambiguous. Between the trimmed V and J ends, which lost 4 bases and 5 bases, there was a span of 15 bases. CDR1 MRHNA and CDR2 SNTAGT come from the germline V gene. This CDR3 is 15 amino acids long. The CDR3 spells CASSVRDTADNEQFF. Written as DNA, the CDR3 is TGTGCCAGCAGTGTTCGAGATACAGCAGACAATGAGCAGTTCTTC.

The rearrangement joins TRBV9 to TRBJ2-7, with D possibly TRBD2 on 5 matching bases. CDR1 and CDR2 from the germline V gene are SGDLS and YYNGEE. The CDR3 consists of 14 residues. The V and J ends lost 4 bases and 3 bases respectively, with 14 bases between them. CDR3 DNA: TGTGCCAGCAGCCCCCTCCCTAGCCGCTACGAGCAGTACTTC. Translated: CASSPLPSRYEQYF.

A word on this clonotype: It may be a read error: a sequence one base away is much more abundant. The rearrangement joins TRBV3-1 to TRBJ2-7; D is unclear. Germline-derived CDR1 and CDR2 are LGHDT and YNNKEL (reference sequence). CDR3 length: 12 amino acids. V was clipped by 1 base and J by 4 bases, with 5 bases between them. This CDR3 is CASSQATYEQYF. As DNA, the CDR3 is TGTGCCAGCAGCCAAGCAACTTACGAGCAGTACTTC.